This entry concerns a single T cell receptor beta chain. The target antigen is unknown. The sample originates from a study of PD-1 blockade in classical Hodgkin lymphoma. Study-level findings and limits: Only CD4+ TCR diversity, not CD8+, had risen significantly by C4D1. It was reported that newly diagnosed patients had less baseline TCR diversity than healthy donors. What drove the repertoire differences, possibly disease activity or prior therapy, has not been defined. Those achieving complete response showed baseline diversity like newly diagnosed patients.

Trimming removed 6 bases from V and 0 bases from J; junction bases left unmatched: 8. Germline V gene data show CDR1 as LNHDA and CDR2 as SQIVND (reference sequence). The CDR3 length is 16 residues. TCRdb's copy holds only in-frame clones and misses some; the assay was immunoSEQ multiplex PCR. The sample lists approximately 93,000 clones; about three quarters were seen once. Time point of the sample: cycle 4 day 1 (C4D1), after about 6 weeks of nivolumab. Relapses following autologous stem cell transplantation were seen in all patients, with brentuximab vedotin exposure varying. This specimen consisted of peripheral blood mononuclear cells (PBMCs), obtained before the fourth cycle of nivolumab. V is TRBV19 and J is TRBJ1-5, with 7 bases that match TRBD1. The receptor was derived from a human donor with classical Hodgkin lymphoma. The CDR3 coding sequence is TGTGCCAGTAGCCGACAGGGAGGGTATAGCAATCAGCCCCAGCATTTT. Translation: CASSRQGGYSNQPQHF. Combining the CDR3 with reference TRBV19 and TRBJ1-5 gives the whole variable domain DGGITQSPKYLFRKEGQNVTLSCEQNLNHDAMYWYRQDPGQGLRLIYYSQIVNDFQKGDIAEGYSVSREKKESFPLTVTSAQKNPTAFYLCASSRQGGYSNQPQHFGDGTRLSIL.